A selection of T cell receptor beta chains follows, all from one sample in a study of beta chain features in type 1 diabetes. Repertoires were generated with immunoSEQ multiplex PCR, while TCRdb's copy carries only in-frame clones and drops some. The sample has 600,000 to 750,000 clones; roughly 12% are singletons. Specimen: naive CD4+ T cells from blood. These receptors were taken from a man under 40 with type 1 diabetes. Both conserved end residues are part of each CDR3. Each record gives: clone size, J gene, D gene, V gene, CDR3 DNA, CDR3 protein. The D gene is left open where the match is weak. For some rows the clone size is stated as once, few or many, or as a class when expanded; others skip it.

abundance: few; j_gene: TRBJ2-3; d_gene: .; v_gene: TRBV2; CDR3nt: TGTGCCAGCAGTAGCCAGAGCACAGATACGCAGTATTTT; CDR3aa: CASSSQSTDTQYF
abundance: .; j_gene: TRBJ2-2; d_gene: TRBD1; v_gene: TRBV7-9; CDR3nt: TGTGCCAGCAACGACAGGGCCACCGGGGAGCTGTTTTTT; CDR3aa: CASNDRATGELFF
abundance: .; j_gene: TRBJ2-7; d_gene: TRBD1; v_gene: TRBV6-1; CDR3nt: TGTGCCAGCAATTATGGACAGGGGCTGTACGAGCAGTACTTC; CDR3aa: CASNYGQGLYEQYF
abundance: .; j_gene: TRBJ1-2; d_gene: .; v_gene: TRBV30; CDR3nt: TGTGCCTGGAGTGTACCCCATATCTATGGCTACACCTTC; CDR3aa: CAWSVPHIYGYTF
abundance: few; j_gene: TRBJ2-3; d_gene: .; v_gene: TRBV29-1; CDR3nt: TGCAGCGTCGGCGGTCGGTCCTCGACAGATACGCAGTATTTT; CDR3aa: CSVGGRSSTDTQYF
abundance: few; j_gene: TRBJ1-2; d_gene: .; v_gene: TRBV28; CDR3nt: TGTGCCAGCAGTCAATACAGGGACCACTATGGCTACACCTTC; CDR3aa: CASSQYRDHYGYTF
abundance: .; j_gene: TRBJ2-5; d_gene: TRBD2; v_gene: TRBV11-2; CDR3nt: TGTGCCAGCAGCTTTCATGCGGGGGAGAGACAAGAGACCCAGTACTTC; CDR3aa: CASSFHAGERQETQYF
abundance: few; j_gene: TRBJ2-4; d_gene: .; v_gene: TRBV6-1; CDR3nt: TGTGCCAGCAGTGAAGGGCTCGGCATTCAGTACTTC; CDR3aa: CASSEGLGIQYF
abundance: .; j_gene: TRBJ2-7; d_gene: TRBD1; v_gene: TRBV18; CDR3nt: TGTGCCAGCTCACCACCGGGCCAGGGGGCCTACGAGCAGTACTTC; CDR3aa: CASSPPGQGAYEQYF
abundance: few; j_gene: TRBJ1-5; d_gene: TRBD1; v_gene: TRBV5-6; CDR3nt: TGTGCCAGCAGCTTGGGGACAGGGGACAATCAGCCCCAGCATTTT; CDR3aa: CASSLGTGDNQPQHF
abundance: .; j_gene: TRBJ2-3; d_gene: .; v_gene: TRBV6-5; CDR3nt: TGTGCCATCGCCAGAGCGGTTAGCACAGATACGCAGTATTTT; CDR3aa: CAIARAVSTDTQYF
abundance: .; j_gene: TRBJ2-7; d_gene: TRBD1; v_gene: TRBV7-9; CDR3nt: TGTGCCAGCAGCGGACAGGTTTCCTACGAGCAGTACTTC; CDR3aa: CASSGQVSYEQYF
abundance: .; j_gene: TRBJ2-6; d_gene: TRBD1; v_gene: TRBV5-4; CDR3nt: TGTGCCAGCAGCCCCACCGGGACAGGGACCGGGGCCAACGTCCTGACTTTC; CDR3aa: CASSPTGTGTGANVLTF
abundance: .; j_gene: TRBJ1-2; d_gene: .; v_gene: TRBV27; CDR3nt: TGTGCCAGCAGTCCAAGGGGGGGAGATGGCTACACCTTC; CDR3aa: CASSPRGGDGYTF
abundance: .; j_gene: TRBJ1-6; d_gene: .; v_gene: TRBV2; CDR3nt: TGTGCCAGCGACTTAGGGGATAGGAATTCACCCCTCCACTTT; CDR3aa: CASDLGDRNSPLHF
abundance: few; j_gene: TRBJ1-6; d_gene: .; v_gene: TRBV12-5; CDR3nt: TGTGCTAGTGGTTTGGTCCTAGGAGGTCCCAATAATTCACCCCTCCACTTT; CDR3aa: CASGLVLGGPNNSPLHF
abundance: few; j_gene: TRBJ2-2; d_gene: .; v_gene: TRBV4-2; CDR3nt: TGTGCCAGCAGCCAAGCGGTCCTAGCGCTTTTAACCTCCGGGGAGCTGTTTTTT; CDR3aa: CASSQAVLALLTSGELFF
abundance: .; j_gene: TRBJ1-1; d_gene: .; v_gene: TRBV4-3; CDR3nt: TGCGCCAGCAGCCTCTTGGGGGCAGGGACCACTGAAGCTTTCTTT; CDR3aa: CASSLLGAGTTEAFF
abundance: .; j_gene: TRBJ1-2; d_gene: .; v_gene: TRBV11-3; CDR3nt: TGTGCCAGCAGCTTAGGGTCGATTGGTAACTATGGCTACACCTTC; CDR3aa: CASSLGSIGNYGYTF
abundance: few; j_gene: TRBJ2-3; d_gene: TRBD2; v_gene: TRBV18; CDR3nt: TGTGCCAGCTCACCATTCAGCGGGGGAGGATCGAGCACAGATACGCAGTATTTT; CDR3aa: CASSPFSGGGSSTDTQYF
abundance: .; j_gene: TRBJ2-5; d_gene: TRBD1; v_gene: TRBV5-1; CDR3nt: TGCGCCAGCAGCTTGCCGCACCAGGGGGCGCGGGGGACCCAGTACTTC; CDR3aa: CASSLPHQGARGTQYF
abundance: .; j_gene: TRBJ2-3; d_gene: TRBD1; v_gene: TRBV6-5; CDR3nt: TGTGCCAGCAGTCCGGGGACAGGGGGCACAGATACGCAGTATTTT; CDR3aa: CASSPGTGGTDTQYF
abundance: .; j_gene: TRBJ2-3; d_gene: .; v_gene: TRBV9; CDR3nt: TGTGCCAGCAGCGTAGTCGGATTTGGCACAGATACGCAGTATTTT; CDR3aa: CASSVVGFGTDTQYF
abundance: .; j_gene: TRBJ1-2; d_gene: .; v_gene: TRBV19; CDR3nt: TGTGCCAGTAGTATAGATCATAGGGATGACTATGGCTACACCTTC; CDR3aa: CASSIDHRDDYGYTF
abundance: few; j_gene: TRBJ1-2; d_gene: TRBD1; v_gene: TRBV29-1; CDR3nt: TGCAGCGCGGTCGGACAGGGCGAATCTCACACCTTC; CDR3aa: CSAVGQGESHTF
abundance: few; j_gene: TRBJ2-5; d_gene: .; v_gene: TRBV4-2; CDR3nt: TGTGCCAGCAGCCAAGATGTCCAAGAGACCCAGTACTTC; CDR3aa: CASSQDVQETQYF
abundance: few; j_gene: TRBJ2-1; d_gene: .; v_gene: TRBV6-5; CDR3nt: TGTGCCAGCAGTTCGCAGTCAGCCTACAATGAGCAGTTCTTC; CDR3aa: CASSSQSAYNEQFF
abundance: .; j_gene: TRBJ2-3; d_gene: .; v_gene: TRBV11-2; CDR3nt: TGTGCCAGCAGCTGGGGGCTCTCCGCTAGCACAGATACGCAGTATTTT; CDR3aa: CASSWGLSASTDTQYF
abundance: few; j_gene: TRBJ1-2; d_gene: .; v_gene: TRBV10-3; CDR3nt: TGTGCCATCAGCCCGACGGGGAACTATGGCTACACCTTC; CDR3aa: CAISPTGNYGYTF
abundance: .; j_gene: TRBJ1-4; d_gene: .; v_gene: TRBV9; CDR3nt: TGTGCCAGCAGCGTCTCCGGGACACTCAATGAAAAACTGTTTTTT; CDR3aa: CASSVSGTLNEKLFF
abundance: few; j_gene: TRBJ2-1; d_gene: .; v_gene: TRBV7-6; CDR3nt: TGTGCCAGCAGCACTCCCCAGGGCACAAGCTCCTACAATGAGCAGTTCTTC; CDR3aa: CASSTPQGTSSYNEQFF
abundance: .; j_gene: TRBJ1-1; d_gene: .; v_gene: TRBV13; CDR3nt: TGTGCCAGCAGCTCCTACGTACAGAACATGAACACTGAAGCTTTCTTT; CDR3aa: CASSSYVQNMNTEAFF
abundance: .; j_gene: TRBJ2-7; d_gene: .; v_gene: TRBV27; CDR3nt: TGTGCCAGCAGTTTATCGGCAGGGGTGAGGGGCGAGCAGTACTTC; CDR3aa: CASSLSAGVRGEQYF
abundance: .; j_gene: TRBJ2-2; d_gene: .; v_gene: TRBV11-2; CDR3nt: TGTGCCAGCAGCAGAAGCGGGGAGCTGTTTTTT; CDR3aa: CASSRSGELFF
abundance: few; j_gene: TRBJ2-3; d_gene: .; v_gene: TRBV10-3; CDR3nt: TGTGCCATCAGCCAAAGGGACGAAGATACGCAGTATTTT; CDR3aa: CAISQRDEDTQYF
abundance: .; j_gene: TRBJ1-5; d_gene: TRBD1; v_gene: TRBV7-6; CDR3nt: TGTGCCAGCAGTCGACAGGGGACTAGCAATCAGCCCCAGCATTTT; CDR3aa: CASSRQGTSNQPQHF
abundance: few; j_gene: TRBJ2-4; d_gene: .; v_gene: TRBV6-1; CDR3nt: TGTGCCAGCAGTGAAATGGCCAGCGGGTCGGCCAAAAACATTCAGTACTTC; CDR3aa: CASSEMASGSAKNIQYF
abundance: .; j_gene: TRBJ1-2; d_gene: .; v_gene: TRBV18; CDR3nt: TGTGCCAGCTCACCCCGGGAACAGCTCAACTATGGCTACACCTTC; CDR3aa: CASSPREQLNYGYTF
abundance: .; j_gene: TRBJ1-2; d_gene: .; v_gene: TRBV14; CDR3nt: TGTGCCAGCAGCCAAGATCTAGGCCGACACTATGGCTACACCTTC; CDR3aa: CASSQDLGRHYGYTF
abundance: few; j_gene: TRBJ1-2; d_gene: .; v_gene: TRBV29-1; CDR3nt: TGCAGCGTTGGGAAGGAGGGATATGGCTACACCTTC; CDR3aa: CSVGKEGYGYTF
abundance: few; j_gene: TRBJ2-7; d_gene: TRBD2; v_gene: TRBV7-9; CDR3nt: TGTGCCAGCAGCTTAGAAGTAGCGGGGAGGAACGAGCAGTACTTC; CDR3aa: CASSLEVAGRNEQYF
abundance: .; j_gene: TRBJ2-1; d_gene: TRBD2; v_gene: TRBV10-3; CDR3nt: TGTGCCATCAGTAACCATGCCCGGGGGGGCCTGGACAATGAGCAGTTCTTC; CDR3aa: CAISNHARGGLDNEQFF
abundance: .; j_gene: TRBJ1-6; d_gene: .; v_gene: TRBV7-2; CDR3nt: TGTGCCAGCAGCCCTCCCTGGGGGACCGTCCACTTT; CDR3aa: CASSPPWGTVHF